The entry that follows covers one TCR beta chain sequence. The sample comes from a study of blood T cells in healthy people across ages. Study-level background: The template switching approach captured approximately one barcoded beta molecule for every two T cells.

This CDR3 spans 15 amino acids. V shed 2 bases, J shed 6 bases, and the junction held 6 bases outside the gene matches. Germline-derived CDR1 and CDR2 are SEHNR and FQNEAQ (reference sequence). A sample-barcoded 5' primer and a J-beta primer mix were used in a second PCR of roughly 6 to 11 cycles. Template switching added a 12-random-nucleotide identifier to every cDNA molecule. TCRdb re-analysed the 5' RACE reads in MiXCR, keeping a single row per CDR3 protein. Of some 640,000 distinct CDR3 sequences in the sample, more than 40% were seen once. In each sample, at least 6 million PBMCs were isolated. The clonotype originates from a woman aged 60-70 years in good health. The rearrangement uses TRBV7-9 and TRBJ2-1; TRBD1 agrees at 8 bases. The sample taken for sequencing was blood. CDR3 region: CASSLSGGLGNEQFF. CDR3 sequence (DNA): TGTGCCAGCAGCTTATCAGGGGGCTTAGGCAATGAGCAGTTCTTC.